The sequence of this T cell receptor beta chain was determined in a study of T cells in Graves' hyperthyroidism and ophthalmopathy. This clonotype was observed at least ten times. Its target is unknown. Study-level points and caveats: Ophthalmopathy was identified by the model a median 6.5 months ahead of onset.

RNA transcripts were the template for amplifying TCR beta CDR3 regions. Carried out on the TCR CDR3, a first-round RT-PCR used the HTBI primer set. Using its own MiXCR run on the multiplex PCR reads, TCRdb lists one record per CDR3 protein. Altogether around 530,000 distinct CDR3 sequences are present, more than 15% being singletons, with the ten largest covering roughly 18%. Germline CDR1 reads LGHDT; CDR2 reads YNNKEL (reference sequence). V was cut by 0 bases and J by 3 bases, with 15 bases left in between. This CDR3 is built from 16 residues. The clonotype originates from a woman under 30 with Graves' ophthalmopathy. The chain uses TRBV3-1 and TRBJ2-7, with D tentatively TRBD2 (6 bases). The source material was blood. In DNA form, the CDR3 reads TGTGCCAGCAGCCAAGATGGAAGGGAGGAGAGCTACGAGCAGTACTTC. Translating gives CASSQDGREESYEQYF.